The 20 T cell receptor beta chains presented below share a single source sample, sequenced in a study of post-analysis software for immune sequencing data. Study findings and constraints: Higher frequency in patients than in controls was seen for roughly five TRBV segments, with TRBV5-6, TRBV5-1 and TRBV20-1 among them.

Included in the TCR beta cDNA libraries were unique molecular identifiers. In TCRdb, the PCR reads were re-called with MiXCR into one record per CDR3 protein. The data show roughly 650,000 distinct CDR3 sequences, with more than 50% seen just once and 11% held by the top ten. What these receptors recognize is not known. Sequencing was performed on blood. The source is a girl aged 2 to 9 with multiple sclerosis.

The CDR3 DNA sequence: TGCAGTGCTAGAGATAAGCGGGGGGGGTATGAGCAGTACTTC. The encoded protein is CSARDKRGGYEQYF. The chain joins TRBV20-1 to TRBJ2-1, with TRBD2 matching over 10 bases. The last part of the DNA fits TRBJ2-7 better; the J call may be wrong. The CDR3 runs to 14 residues. Germline V lookup: CDR1 DFQATT, CDR2 SNEGSKA (reference sequence).

V gene TRBV29-1 combines with J gene TRBJ2-7; D ambiguous. The J call may be in error: the DNA end matches TRBJ2-5 better. This CDR3 spans 13 amino acids. Germline V lookup: CDR1 SQVTM, CDR2 ANQGSEA. The CDR3 DNA is TGCAGCGTTGCACACAGAGATAAAGAGACCCAGTACTTC. Protein sequence: CSVAHRDKETQYF.

J is TRBJ2-3 and V is TRBV10-3; D call uncertain. Germline V gives CDR1 ENHRY, CDR2 SYGVKD. With 10 bases removed from V and 5 bases from J, the gap between germline ends came to 7 bases. The CDR3 is 10 residues long. CDR3 protein: CATQEDTQYF. As DNA, the CDR3 is TGTGCCACCCAGGAAGATACGCAGTATTTT.

The chain recombines TRBV4-2 with TRBJ1-1; D remains unclear. Germline loops: CDR1 LGHNA, CDR2 YNFKEQ. V was cut by 3 bases and J by 6 bases, with 8 bases left in between. CDR3 size: 12 residues. The CDR3 region is CASSQGWAEAFF. As DNA, the CDR3 is TGTGCCAGCAGCCAGGGATGGGCTGAAGCTTTCTTT.

The chain combines TRBV7-9 with TRBJ2-5; 12 bases map to TRBD2. In germline, CDR1 is SEHNR, CDR2 FQNEAQ (reference sequence). J lost 5 bases, V lost 5 bases, and 9 bases had no gene match. The CDR3 is made up of 16 amino acids. The CDR3 DNA reads as TGTGCCAGCAGCCAAAGACTAGCGGGGGTAGGGGAGACCCAGTACTTC. Protein sequence: CASSQRLAGVGETQYF.

This clonotype was picked up one time. V and J are TRBV10-3 and TRBJ2-1; 14 bases align to TRBD2. CDR1 and CDR2 from the germline V gene are ENHRY and SYGVKD. The junction had 9 bases not matched to a gene; V was cut back by 6 bases and J by 5 bases. The CDR3 totals 17 residues. In nucleotides, the CDR3 is TGTGCCATCAGGGCGGGACTAGCGGGGGAAAAAAACAATGAGCAGTTCTTC. Protein product: CAIRAGLAGEKNNEQFF.

The chain has TRBV7-2 and TRBJ1-2, with 11 nucleotides matching TRBD1. CDR3 length: 15 amino acids. Germline CDR1 and CDR2: SGHTA and FQGNSA. Unmatched junction bases numbered 8, after V lost 5 bases and J lost 6 bases. CDR3 residues: CASSQGQGARNGYTF. In nucleotides, the CDR3 is TGTGCCAGCAGCCAAGGACAGGGGGCGCGGAATGGCTACACCTTC.

The chain is built from TRBV15 and TRBJ2-7, with 11 bases aligning to TRBD1. The trim removed 5 bases at V and 3 bases at J, leaving 6 bases unmatched. CDR1 is LNHNV and CDR2 is YYDKDF in the germline V gene (reference sequence). This CDR3 spans 15 amino acids. CDR3 in amino acids: CATSDEGTGGYEQYF. As DNA, the CDR3 is TGTGCCACCAGCGATGAAGGGACAGGGGGCTACGAGCAGTACTTC.

The V and J genes are TRBV5-1 and TRBJ2-1, with D possibly TRBD2 on 6 matching bases. Germline assignment: CDR1 SGHRS and CDR2 YFSETQ. The CDR3 sequence is 15 residues long. V shed 3 bases and J shed 7 bases, with 17 bases lying between them. CDR3 nucleotides: TGCGCCAGCAGCTCGGGAGTCTCCCCGGTGAATGAGCAGTTCTTC. Its protein product is CASSSGVSPVNEQFF.

V usage is TRBV4-3 and J usage is TRBJ2-7; 11 bases match TRBD2. Germline assignment: CDR1 LGHNA and CDR2 YSLEER. This CDR3 spans 17 amino acids. V shed 4 bases, J shed 0 bases, and the junction held 8 bases outside the gene matches. CDR3 sequence (DNA): TGCGCCAGCAGCCTCTTCTCCGGGACTAGCGGCTCCTACGAGCAGTACTTC. Protein product: CASSLFSGTSGSYEQYF.

The V gene is TRBV5-1, the J gene TRBJ2-5, with 7 bases that match TRBD1. The J call is uncertain, as TRBJ2-4 better fits the DNA end. Per the germline V gene, CDR1 is SGHRS and CDR2 is YFSETQ. The CDR3 loop spans 14 amino acids. CDR3 coding DNA: TGCGCCAGCAGCTATAGACAGGGAAGCGACATTCAGTACTTC. It codes for CASSYRQGSDIQYF.

The chain is built from TRBV5-1 and TRBJ2-3, with TRBD2 as a possible D gene (7 bases). V was pared by 6 bases and J by 0 bases, with 20 bases between. The CDR3 extends over 17 amino acids. CDR1 and CDR2 from the germline V gene are SGHRS and YFSETQ. The CDR3 DNA reads TGCGCCAGCATGGGACCTGCGGGGGCCTCTAGCACAGATACGCAGTATTTT. It specifies CASMGPAGASSTDTQYF.

The chain uses TRBV12-3 or TRBV12-4 and TRBJ2-1; D may be TRBD2 (6 bases). The CDR3 consists of 14 residues. V lost 6 bases to trimming and J lost 8 bases, with 17 bases between them. The CDR3: CASRLGAGSDEQFF. The CDR3 coding sequence is TGTGCCAGCAGGCTAGGCGCGGGGTCCGATGAGCAGTTCTTC.

This clonotype turned up a few times. The chain employs TRBV5-1 and TRBJ2-1; D is unclear. Trimming removed 0 bases from V and 5 bases from J, with 12 bases in between. Germline CDR1 SGHRS, CDR2 YFSETQ. CDR3 size: 15 residues. In DNA, the CDR3 is TGCGCCAGCAGCTTGGGCCCGTCCCCAGACAATGAGCAGTTCTTC. This sequence encodes CASSLGPSPDNEQFF.

The CDR3 loop is CASSGGSNYGYTF. The DNA for the CDR3 is TGTGCCAGCAGCGGGGGGTCTAACTATGGCTACACCTTC. This rearrangement joins TRBV9 to TRBJ1-2, with a possible D match to TRBD1 (5 bases). The CDR3 loop spans 13 amino acids. V lost 3 bases to trimming and J lost 0 bases, with 6 bases between them. Germline loops: CDR1 SGDLS, CDR2 YYNGEE.

The chain employs TRBV2 and TRBJ2-4, with D unclear. Looked up from germline, CDR1 is SNHLY and CDR2 is FYNNEI. The CDR3 contains 16 residues. V was trimmed by 8 bases and J by 0 bases, leaving 17 bases between them. CDR3 nucleotides: TGTGCCAGCTCCGAGCCCCCCCGTCTAGCCAAAAACATTCAGTACTTC. It codes for CASSEPPRLAKNIQYF.

CDR3 sequence: CAISESSPIDGTYNEQFF. The CDR3 DNA follows: TGTGCCATCAGTGAGTCTAGTCCTATAGACGGAACCTACAATGAGCAGTTCTTC. The chain employs TRBV10-3 and TRBJ2-1; D call uncertain. Germline V gene data show CDR1 as ENHRY and CDR2 as SYGVKD. This CDR3 comprises 18 residues. V shed 0 bases and J shed 2 bases, with 17 bases lying between them.

The V gene is TRBV10-3, the J gene TRBJ2-5, with 8 bases fitting TRBD1. V lost 4 bases to trimming and J lost 11 bases; unmatched junction nucleotides: 9. The CDR3 length is 13 residues. Germline-derived CDR1 and CDR2 are ENHRY and SYGVKD. The CDR3 spells CAISGTGPYKQYF. CDR3 nucleotide sequence: TGTGCCATCAGTGGGACAGGGCCCTACAAGCAGTACTTC.

In nucleotides, the CDR3 is TGTGCCAGCACCGGTACTAGCGGGGGGGCTAATGAGCAGTTCTTC. Its translation: CASTGTSGGANEQFF. The chain employs TRBV12-3 or TRBV12-4 and TRBJ2-1; 13 bases agree with TRBD2. V shed 7 bases and J 7 bases; nucleotides not matched to a gene: 7. This CDR3 is built from 15 residues.

The CDR3 sequence: CASIDSGYGYTF. DNA of the CDR3: TGTGCCAGCATCGACTCGGGGTATGGCTACACCTTC. The genes are TRBV6-6 and TRBJ1-2; D is unresolved. The CDR3 spans 12 residues. The V gene lost 7 bases and the J gene lost 5 bases, with 11 bases spanning the gap. CDR1 and CDR2 (germline): MNHNY, SVGAGI (reference sequence).